Presented here are 30 T cell receptor beta chains from one specimen sequenced in a study of OX40 agonist ivuxolimab in advanced cancers. Only in-frame clones appear in the TCRdb table, and some are missing; sequencing was by immunoSEQ multiplex PCR. Of about 83,000 clones listed, less than 85% are singletons. The sequences come from CD4+ or CD8+ T cells sorted from blood, collected in a trial of the OX40 agonist ivuxolimab. These receptors all come from an adult with an advanced solid tumor such as melanoma, head and neck, liver or kidney cancer.

The chain is built from TRBV7-8 and TRBJ2-7; D possibly uses TRBD1 or TRBD2 (5 bases each). V was trimmed by 5 bases and J by 12 bases, leaving 14 bases between them. Looked up from germline, CDR1 is SGHVS and CDR2 is FQNEAQ. The CDR3 loop spans 11 amino acids. The CDR3 spells CASSLGTVMYF. DNA for the CDR3: TGTGCCAGCAGCCTCGGGACCGTTATGTACTTC.

This chain joins TRBV6-6 and TRBJ2-7; D unresolved. Trimming took 2 bases from V and 4 from J, leaving 9 bases between them. The length of the CDR3 is 13 residues. Germline values: CDR1 MNHNY, CDR2 SVGAGI (reference sequence). CDR3 nucleotides: TGTGCCAGCAGTTACGCAGTCGAGTACGAGCAGTACTTC. It codes for CASSYAVEYEQYF.

The chain joins TRBV5-4 to TRBJ1-1, with no clear D. The V end was cut by 3 bases, the J end by 0 bases, with 15 bases between. The germline V gene has CDR1 SGHNT and CDR2 YYREEE (reference sequence). The CDR3 consists of 16 residues. For the CDR3, the DNA is TGTGCCAGCAGCTGGCCCCATGGCGATTTGAACACTGAAGCTTTCTTT. It is translated as CASSWPHGDLNTEAFF.

The chain is built from TRBV7-3 and TRBJ2-5; TRBD1 agrees at 9 bases. The trim removed 6 bases at V and 4 bases at J, leaving 3 bases unmatched. Germline-derived CDR1 and CDR2 are SGHTA and FQGTGA. The length of the CDR3 is 13 residues. The CDR3 sequence: CASSMDRGETQYF. CDR3 DNA: TGTGCCAGCAGTATGGACAGGGGAGAGACCCAGTACTTC.

This chain joins TRBV7-6 and TRBJ1-1; D is perhaps TRBD1 (5 bases). Looked up from germline, CDR1 is SGHVS and CDR2 is FNYEAQ. The CDR3 is 16 amino acids. Trimming removed 0 bases from V and 5 bases from J, with 16 bases in between. DNA for the CDR3: TGTGCCAGCAGCTTAGCCCCGAGAGGGAAGGGGACTGAAGCTTTCTTT. Amino acids: CASSLAPRGKGTEAFF.

The chain links TRBV6-6 to TRBJ2-3, with 7 bases fitting TRBD2. Trimming at V came to 8 bases and at J to 3 bases, leaving 2 bases not matched to a gene. CDR1 is MNHNY and CDR2 is SVGAGI in the germline V gene (reference sequence). This CDR3 comprises 12 residues. The CDR3 nucleotides are TGTGCCAGCGTCGGGGGGACAGATACGCAGTATTTT. It codes for CASVGGTDTQYF.

Relative to its sample, this clone is medium-sized (0.01 to 0.1%). V is TRBV2 and J is TRBJ1-5; 10 positions agree with TRBD1. The ends lost 6 bases at V and 4 bases at J; junction bases unmatched: 12. This CDR3 has 17 residues. Germline CDR1 is SNHLY and CDR2 is FYNNEI. CDR3 coding DNA: TGTGCCAGCAGGAAAACGGTGGGACAGGGGAAAAATCAGCCCCAGCATTTT. As protein: CASRKTVGQGKNQPQHF.

The chain links TRBV25-1 to TRBJ2-2, with D perhaps matching TRBD1 or TRBD2 (7 bases each). V lost 5 bases to trimming and J lost 5 bases, with 15 bases between them. Germline V CDR1 and CDR2: MGHDK, SYGVNS. This CDR3 has 15 residues. CDR3 residues: CASSLQGGITGELFF. CDR3 sequence (DNA): TGTGCCAGCAGTCTCCAGGGGGGGATAACCGGGGAGCTGTTTTTT.

The rearrangement joins TRBV19 to TRBJ2-7; no clear D. This CDR3 is built from 13 residues. V lost 3 bases, J lost 3 bases, and 9 bases lay in between. CDR1 and CDR2 from the germline V gene are LNHDA and SQIVND (reference sequence). CDR3 loop: CASSMSGNYEQYF. CDR3 DNA: TGTGCCAGTAGTATGTCTGGGAACTACGAGCAGTACTTC.

The gene calls are TRBV5-1 and TRBJ2-5, with D perhaps TRBD2 (5 bases). The CDR3 length is 14 residues. Germline assignment: CDR1 SGHRS and CDR2 YFSETQ. Trimming took off 4 bases at V and 4 bases at J, with 14 bases between the two ends. CDR3: CASSPLGRGETQYF. DNA of the CDR3: TGCGCCAGCAGCCCACTGGGCCGGGGAGAGACCCAGTACTTC.

V gene TRBV7-3 combines with J gene TRBJ2-3; D not certain. The CDR3 has 13 amino acids. In germline, CDR1 is SGHTA, CDR2 FQGTGA. The V end was cut by 4 bases, the J end by 4 bases, with 9 bases between. CDR3 region: CASSWARADTQYF. In DNA form, the CDR3 reads TGTGCCAGCAGCTGGGCCAGAGCAGATACGCAGTATTTT.

The chain joins TRBV5-4 to TRBJ2-7; 10 bases match TRBD1. V shed 2 bases and J 2 bases; nucleotides not matched to a gene: 10. Germline CDR1 SGHNT, CDR2 YYREEE (reference sequence). The CDR3 has 17 amino acids. CDR3 coding DNA: TGTGCCAGCAGCTTAGGCCGGACAGGGGGATGGGCCTACGAGCAGTACTTC. As protein: CASSLGRTGGWAYEQYF.

This clone was found once. The V and J genes are TRBV6-5 and TRBJ1-2, with unresolved D. The CDR3 has 14 amino acids. V shed 0 bases and J shed 4 bases, with 9 bases lying between them. The germline CDR1 and CDR2 sequences are MNHEY and SVGAGI. Here the CDR3 reads CASSYSAQTYGYTF. The CDR3 region has the DNA TGTGCCAGCAGTTACTCTGCCCAGACCTATGGCTACACCTTC.

J is TRBJ2-1 and V is TRBV5-1; 12 bases agree with TRBD2. Germline assignment: CDR1 SGHRS and CDR2 YFSETQ. The CDR3 extends over 15 amino acids. The trim removed 5 bases at V and 4 bases at J, leaving 4 bases unmatched. The CDR3 nucleotides are TGCGCCAGCAGAACCGGGACTAGCGGGTACAATGAGCAGTTCTTC. The encoded protein is CASRTGTSGYNEQFF.

This clone showed up just once. The genes are TRBV19 and TRBJ1-5, with no clear D. This CDR3 is 13 amino acids long. V lost 5 bases and J lost 0, with 5 bases in between. Germline CDR1 LNHDA, CDR2 SQIVND (reference sequence). The CDR3 DNA sequence: TGTGCCAGTAGTTCGCATAGCAATCAGCCCCAGCATTTT. It translates to CASSSHSNQPQHF.

Of note for this clone: A junction boundary mismatches the germline segment, possibly from a read error. The rearrangement uses TRBV7-7 and TRBJ1-1; no reliable D call. This CDR3 contains 13 residues. Per the germline V gene, CDR1 is SSHAT and CDR2 is FNYEAQ (reference sequence). The CDR3 spells CASSPRVDTEAFF. The CDR3 DNA follows: TGTGCTAGCAGCCCAAGGGTGGACACTGAAGCTTTCTTT.

J is TRBJ2-5 and V is TRBV27; 10 bases map to TRBD2. The end of the DNA aligns better with TRBJ2-7, so the J call may be wrong. The CDR3 loop spans 15 amino acids. The germline V gene has CDR1 MNHEY and CDR2 SMNVEV (reference sequence). The CDR3 nucleotides read TGTGCCAGCAGTTTATCCCCTAGCGGGAGTTACGAGCAGTACTTC. This encodes CASSLSPSGSYEQYF.

The chain is built from TRBV7-9 and TRBJ1-2; D might be TRBD1 (5 bases). Trimming left V 5 bases short and J 4 bases short, with 14 bases between. Germline values: CDR1 SEHNR, CDR2 FQNEAQ (reference sequence). This CDR3 comprises 14 residues. This CDR3 reads CASSLGSGRYGYTF. As DNA, the CDR3 is TGTGCCAGCAGCCTAGGTTCGGGACGCTATGGCTACACCTTC.

The chain recombines TRBV7-8 with TRBJ1-6; TRBD1 agrees at 9 bases. Germline V gene data show CDR1 as SGHVS and CDR2 as FQNEAQ. The trim removed 5 bases at V and 10 bases at J, leaving 9 bases unmatched. The CDR3 is 15 amino acids. CDR3 DNA: TGTGCCAGCAGCGAAGTCCGGGACAGGGACTCACCCCTCCACTTT. This translates into CASSEVRDRDSPLHF.

The chain recombines TRBV6-6 with TRBJ1-3; perhaps TRBD1 as D (5 bases). The V end was cut by 2 bases, the J end by 2 bases, with 13 bases between. The CDR3 covers 16 residues. The germline V gene has CDR1 MNHNY and CDR2 SVGAGI (reference sequence). The CDR3 spells CASSYGGDVTGNTIYF. DNA for the CDR3: TGTGCCAGCAGTTACGGGGGGGACGTTACTGGAAACACCATATATTTT.

This rearrangement joins TRBV2 to TRBJ1-3; a weak D match, TRBD1 (5 bases). Deletions cut 11 bases from V and 9 bases from J, with 17 bases between. Germline assignment: CDR1 SNHLY and CDR2 FYNNEI. This CDR3 region has 12 residues. The CDR3 coding sequence is TGTGCCGGAAGTGTGGGGCCACCCACCATATATTTT. This encodes CAGSVGPPTIYF.

V gene TRBV6-6 combines with J gene TRBJ1-1; tentative D call: TRBD1 (6 bases). This CDR3 contains 15 residues. The germline gives CDR1 MNHNY, CDR2 SVGAGI (reference sequence). V lost 2 bases and J 4 bases, leaving 14 bases between the germline ends. Written as DNA, the CDR3 is TGTGCCAGCAGTTACAAGAGAAGACAGGTCACTGAAGCTTTCTTT. Encoded protein: CASSYKRRQVTEAFF.

The chain joins TRBV11-3 to TRBJ2-3; no reliable D call. Germline loops: CDR1 SGHNT, CDR2 YENEEA. The CDR3 extends over 15 amino acids. The V end lost 2 bases, the J end lost 3 bases, and 12 bases lay between the germline ends. The CDR3 nucleotides are TGTGCCAGCAGCTTAAGGCCAACAAGAACAGATACGCAGTATTTT. Translated, it gives CASSLRPTRTDTQYF.

The chain carries TRBV6-6 and TRBJ1-1; D gene uncertain. CDR1 is MNHNY, CDR2 SVGAGI, per germline (reference sequence). Trimming left V 3 bases short and J 5 bases short, with 10 bases between. This CDR3 region has 13 residues. CDR3 DNA sequence: TGTGCCAGCAGTTATCAAACGGAGACTGAAGCTTTCTTT. It yields the protein CASSYQTETEAFF.

The CDR3 coding sequence is TGTGCCAGCAGCCCGTATGCCTATAATTCACCCCTCCACTTT. Translating it yields CASSPYAYNSPLHF. The rearrangement uses TRBV6-5 and TRBJ1-6, with D unclear. V lost 6 bases and J lost 2, with 8 bases in between. Germline V gene sequence: CDR1 MNHEY, CDR2 SVGAGI. This CDR3 is 14 amino acids long.

CDR3 in amino acids: CASSDLLAGGNLYEQYF. The DNA of the CDR3 is TGTGCCAGCAGTGACCTTCTAGCGGGAGGGAACCTCTACGAGCAGTACTTC. The rearrangement uses TRBV6-1 and TRBJ2-7; 12 bases agree with TRBD2. Germline V gene sequence: CDR1 MNHNS, CDR2 SASEGT. The length of the CDR3 is 17 residues. J gave up 3 bases and V 3 bases, and 9 bases lay outside the gene matches.

The CDR3 is CASSSTSLYEQYF. CDR3 bases: TGTGCCAGCAGTTCGACTAGTCTCTACGAGCAGTACTTC. The chain couples TRBV6-6 to TRBJ2-7, with D possibly TRBD2 on 6 matching bases. The V gene lost 4 bases and the J gene lost 3 bases, with 10 bases spanning the gap. This CDR3 has 13 amino acids. Looked up from germline, CDR1 is MNHNY and CDR2 is SVGAGI (reference sequence).

The chain couples TRBV6-1 to TRBJ2-5; D is tentatively TRBD1 or TRBD2 (5 bases each). CDR1 and CDR2 from the germline V gene are MNHNS and SASEGT. V lost 6 bases and J lost 2, with 13 bases in between. This CDR3 region has 14 residues. For the CDR3, the DNA is TGTGCCAGCAGGGAGGTAGGGGTTCAAGAGACCCAGTACTTC. This translates into CASREVGVQETQYF.

The chain links TRBV19 to TRBJ1-6; 7 bases are a match to TRBD1. CDR1 and CDR2 (germline): LNHDA, SQIVND (reference sequence). The CDR3 spans 14 residues. The ends lost 6 bases at V and 7 bases at J; junction bases unmatched: 6. CDR3 nucleotides: TGTGCCAGTAGAGAGGGACAGTTCAATTCACCCCTCCACTTT. Its translation: CASREGQFNSPLHF.

The chain joins TRBV10-3 to TRBJ1-2, with D hard to call. Germline CDR1 ENHRY, CDR2 SYGVKD. V lost 3 bases to trimming and J lost 4 bases, with 9 bases between them. There are 13 residues in the CDR3. The CDR3 coding sequence is TGTGCCATCAGTGAACAGCCATCCTATGGCTACACCTTC. Translated: CAISEQPSYGYTF.